The source of this TCR beta chain is a study of control samples from healthy donors and cancer patients. Germline V gene data show CDR1 as MNHEY and CDR2 as SVGEGT. The CDR3 runs to 14 residues. Trimming cost V 7 bases and J 6 bases; bases outside gene matches: 11. The assay was immunoSEQ multiplex PCR, and TCRdb's table has in-frame clones only and misses some. The sample includes some 9,800 clones, about nine tenths seen only once; the top ten take 21%. This clonotype was obtained from a man in his sixties with colorectal cancer. Sequencing was carried out using PBMCs. The J gene is TRBJ1-1, the V gene TRBV6-2 or TRBV6-3, with 7 bases matching TRBD1. The CDR3 region has the DNA TGTGCCAGCATCCCACAGGGGTGGAGCGCTGAAGCTTTCTTT. This encodes CASIPQGWSAEAFF.